The clone carrying this T cell receptor beta chain is a singleton in its sample. This sample was included in a study of technical replicates of blood from several donors. Germline V gives CDR1 SGHRS, CDR2 YFSETQ. With 2 bases removed from V and 7 bases from J, the gap between germline ends came to 16 bases. The CDR3 sequence is 14 residues long. Clones were sequenced by immunoSEQ multiplex PCR, and TCRdb holds only the in-frame ones, with some missing. The sample consists of about 94,000 clones, around 95% of them appearing once. This sequence originates from a human donor in good health. The sequenced material came from T cells isolated from PBMCs. The rearrangement joins TRBV5-1 to TRBJ2-7; weak D call: TRBD1 (5 bases). The CDR3, as DNA: TGCGCCAGCAGCTTAACAGATAATCAGGGTGAGCAGTACTTC. Its protein is CASSLTDNQGEQYF. The full variable domain, with the rest looked up from reference TRBV5-1 and TRBJ2-7, is KAGVTQTPRYLIKTRGQQVTLSCSPISGHRSVSWYQQTPGQGLQFLFEYFSETQRNKGNFPGRFSGRQFSNSRSEMNVSTLELGDSALYLCASSLTDNQGEQYFGPGTRLTVT.